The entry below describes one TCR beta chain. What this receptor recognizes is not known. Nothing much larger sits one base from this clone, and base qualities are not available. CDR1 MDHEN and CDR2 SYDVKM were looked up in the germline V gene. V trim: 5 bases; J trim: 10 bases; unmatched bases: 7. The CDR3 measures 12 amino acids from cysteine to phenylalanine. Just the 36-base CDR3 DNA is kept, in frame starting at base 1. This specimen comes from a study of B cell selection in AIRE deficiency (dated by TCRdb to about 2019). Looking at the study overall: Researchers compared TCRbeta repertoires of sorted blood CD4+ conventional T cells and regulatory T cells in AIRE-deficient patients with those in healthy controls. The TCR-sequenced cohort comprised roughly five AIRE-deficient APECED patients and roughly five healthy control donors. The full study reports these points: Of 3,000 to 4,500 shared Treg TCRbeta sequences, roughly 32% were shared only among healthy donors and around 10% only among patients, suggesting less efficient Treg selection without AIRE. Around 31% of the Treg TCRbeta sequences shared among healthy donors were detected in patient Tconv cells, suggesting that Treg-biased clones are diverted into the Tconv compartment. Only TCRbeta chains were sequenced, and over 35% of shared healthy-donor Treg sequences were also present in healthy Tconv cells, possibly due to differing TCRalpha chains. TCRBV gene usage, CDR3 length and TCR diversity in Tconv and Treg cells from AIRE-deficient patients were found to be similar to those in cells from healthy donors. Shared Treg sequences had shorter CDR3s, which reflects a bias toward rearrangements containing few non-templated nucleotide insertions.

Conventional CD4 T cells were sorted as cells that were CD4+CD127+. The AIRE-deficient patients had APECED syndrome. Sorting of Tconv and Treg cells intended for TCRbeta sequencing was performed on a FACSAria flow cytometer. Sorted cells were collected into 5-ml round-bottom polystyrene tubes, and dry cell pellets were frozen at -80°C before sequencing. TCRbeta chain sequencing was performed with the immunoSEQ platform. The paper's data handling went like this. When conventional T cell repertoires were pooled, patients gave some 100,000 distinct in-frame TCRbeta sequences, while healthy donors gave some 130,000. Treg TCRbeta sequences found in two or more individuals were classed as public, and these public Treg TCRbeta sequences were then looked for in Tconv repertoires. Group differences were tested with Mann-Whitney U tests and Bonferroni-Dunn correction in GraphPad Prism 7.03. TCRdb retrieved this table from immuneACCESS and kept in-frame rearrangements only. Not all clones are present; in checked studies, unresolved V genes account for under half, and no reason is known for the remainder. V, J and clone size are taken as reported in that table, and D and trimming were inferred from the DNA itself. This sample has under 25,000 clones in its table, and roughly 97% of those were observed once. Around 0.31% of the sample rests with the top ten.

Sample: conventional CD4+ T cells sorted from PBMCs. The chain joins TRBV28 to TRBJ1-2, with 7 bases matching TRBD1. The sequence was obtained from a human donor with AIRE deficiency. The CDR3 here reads CASSPYRGAYTF. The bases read TGTGCCAGCAGTCCCTACAGGGGTGCCTACACCTTC.